A selection of T cell receptor beta chains follows, all from one sample in a study of molecular identifiers for immune sequencing clone quantification. Using its own MiXCR run on the PCR reads, TCRdb lists one record per CDR3 protein. Of hundreds of thousands of distinct CDR3 sequences in the sample, over 25% were seen once. Input material: naive CD8+ T cells from blood, with Jurkat cell RNA spiked in. Every receptor here comes from a human donor in good health. Some libraries in this study had Jurkat cell RNA spiked in. Both conserved end residues are part of each CDR3. The D gene is left open where the match is weak. Clone size appears in some rows only: once, few, many, or a class for an expanded clone.

J	size	D	V	DNA	CDR3
TRBJ2-1	-	TRBD1	TRBV5-6	TGTGCCAGCAGCTGGGGACAGGCCATGGATGAGCAGTTCTTC	CASSWGQAMDEQFF
TRBJ2-5	many	TRBD1	TRBV7-9	TGTGCCAGCAGCAACTTGGGACAGCTCCAAGAGACCCAGTACTTC	CASSNLGQLQETQYF
TRBJ2-1	-	-	TRBV4-3	TGCGCCAGCAGCCCAAAATGGGGGGCCCTGATATACAATGAGCAGTTCTTC	CASSPKWGALIYNEQFF
TRBJ1-4	many	TRBD1	TRBV28	TGTGCCAGCAGTTTATACAGGGGGCGCGAAAAACTGTTTTTT	CASSLYRGREKLFF
TRBJ2-7	few	TRBD1	TRBV5-1	TGCGCCAGCAGACCAGATGGGACAGGGTTTGACTACGAGCAGTACTTC	CASRPDGTGFDYEQYF
TRBJ2-5	few	-	TRBV6-2/TRBV6-3	TGTGCCAGCAGTTACGGTAGCCGTAAGACCCAGTACTTC	CASSYGSRKTQYF
TRBJ2-7	many	-	TRBV20-1	TGCAGTGCTCCCGGACTTGCATCCTACGAGCAGTACTTC	CSAPGLASYEQYF
TRBJ1-1	-	-	TRBV27	TGTGCCAGCAGTTTAGCCCCTGGCGTCACTGAAGCTTTCTTT	CASSLAPGVTEAFF
TRBJ2-5	many	TRBD1	TRBV7-9	TGTGCCAGCAGCCCAGGGGACAGCGTTCAAGAGACCCAGTACTTC	CASSPGDSVQETQYF
TRBJ2-3	few	TRBD2	TRBV12-3/TRBV12-4	TGTGCCAGCAGCGGGATCGGGGGGGCATCTGATACGCAGTATTTT	CASSGIGGASDTQYF
TRBJ1-1	-	-	TRBV29-1	TGCAGCGTTGATGTGGGCGAAGCTTTCTTT	CSVDVGEAFF
TRBJ2-7	-	-	TRBV28	TGTGCCAGCAGTTTCCCCGAAGGGTACGAGCAGTACTTC	CASSFPEGYEQYF
TRBJ2-5	many	-	TRBV30	TGTGCCTGGTGGGCAGGCTTTGGTCGGACCCAGTACTTC	CAWWAGFGRTQYF
TRBJ2-2	few	-	TRBV9	TGTGCCAGCAGCGTGTACGGAGCGAACACCGGGGAGCTGTTTTTT	CASSVYGANTGELFF
TRBJ2-3	few	TRBD2	TRBV5-4	TGTGCCAGCAGCGGAGGGACTAGCGGGGTGACGGTGGATACGCAGTATTTT	CASSGGTSGVTVDTQYF
TRBJ2-5	few	TRBD2	TRBV19	TGTGCCAGTGGACCCTTAGCGGGGTTCCAAGAGACCCAGTACTTC	CASGPLAGFQETQYF
TRBJ1-1	-	-	TRBV20-1	TGCAGTGTCCCCTGGGACACTGAAGCTTTCTTT	CSVPWDTEAFF
TRBJ1-1	-	TRBD1	TRBV24-1	TGTGCCACCAGTGCAAGCGGACAGGGGGCCAAAACTGAAGCTTTCTTT	CATSASGQGAKTEAFF
TRBJ2-3	many	-	TRBV4-3	TGCGCCAGCAGCCAAGATGAGAGGGGTAGCACAGATACGCAGTATTTT	CASSQDERGSTDTQYF
TRBJ2-3	few	-	TRBV6-2/TRBV6-3	TGTGCCAGCAGTTATTATCTAGACGGGGGCACAGATACGCAGTATTTT	CASSYYLDGGTDTQYF
TRBJ2-1	-	-	TRBV13	TGTGCCGGGGCAGGGGTTAATGGTGAGCAGTTCTTC	CAGAGVNGEQFF
TRBJ1-2	few	-	TRBV29-1	TGCAGCGTTGAGGCTGATGTCTATGGCTACACCTTC	CSVEADVYGYTF
TRBJ1-5	many	TRBD1	TRBV6-2/TRBV6-3	TGTGCCAGCAGGACCCTGAGACAGGGACTTAGTCAGCCCCAGCATTTT	CASRTLRQGLSQPQHF
TRBJ2-1	-	TRBD1	TRBV6-5	TGTGCCACCTACCCTCCGGGACAGATATACAATGAGCAGTTCTTC	CATYPPGQIYNEQFF
TRBJ2-3	-	TRBD1	TRBV20-1	TGCAGTGCTAGGGGGACAGTTCCAGATACGCAGTATTTT	CSARGTVPDTQYF
TRBJ2-5	-	-	TRBV9	TGTGCCAGCAGCGACTTAGGACTACCCTACCAAGAGACCCAGTGCTTC	CASSDLGLPYQETQCF
TRBJ1-1	many	-	TRBV7-6	TGTGCCAGCAGCTTCAACAGATTGAACACTGAAGCTTTCTTT	CASSFNRLNTEAFF
TRBJ2-3	many	-	TRBV7-6	TGTGCCAGCAGCCGATCACAGACCCCAGGAGATACGCAGTATTTT	CASSRSQTPGDTQYF
TRBJ1-1	-	-	TRBV3-2	TGTGCCAGTGATCCGGGTAACACTGAAGCTTTCTTT	CASDPGNTEAFF
TRBJ2-1	few	-	TRBV19	TGTGCCAGTAGTCTCCCCGGGGCCTTCAGTGAGCAGTTCTTC	CASSLPGAFSEQFF
TRBJ2-1	many	TRBD2	TRBV28	TGTGCCAGCAGTCCCCGGCCGGGACTAGCGGGACTCGGTGAGCAGTTCTTC	CASSPRPGLAGLGEQFF
TRBJ2-7	-	-	TRBV7-3	TGTGCCAGCAGCTTAATCCTAGCCGACGAGCAGTACTTC	CASSLILADEQYF
TRBJ1-5	-	-	TRBV30	TGTGCCTGGTCGTTGGAGGCCAATCAGCCCCAGCATTTT	CAWSLEANQPQHF
TRBJ1-6	few	-	TRBV4-3	TGCGCCAGCAGCCAGGGCCGCGGGTTTGAACCCCTCCACTTT	CASSQGRGFEPLHF
TRBJ2-7	few	TRBD2	TRBV19	TGTGCCAGTAGTAGAGGGCTAGCGGGAGGAACCACCTACGAGCAGTACTTC	CASSRGLAGGTTYEQYF
TRBJ2-1	-	-	TRBV2	TGTGCCAGCAGTCGACGACAGGCCACTACGTACAATGAGCAGTTCTTC	CASSRRQATTYNEQFF
TRBJ1-1	-	-	TRBV27	TGTGCCAGCAGTTTAGGGGGGCTAGGTGAAGCTTTCTTT	CASSLGGLGEAFF
TRBJ1-3	-	-	TRBV3-1	TGTGCCAGCAGCCAAGATTCAGGGACGGGAAACACCACATATTTT	CASSQDSGTGNTTYF
TRBJ2-7	many	-	TRBV29-1	TGCAGCGTTGACCCCACAGGAGGGTACGAGCAGTACTTC	CSVDPTGGYEQYF
TRBJ1-5	many	-	TRBV30	TGTGCCTGGAGTGTAGGGGCGTCGAGCAATCAGCCCCAGCATTTT	CAWSVGASSNQPQHF
TRBJ1-1	many	TRBD1	TRBV4-1	TGCGCCAGCAGCCAAGATGGTTCCCGAACAGGGGACACTGAAGCTTTCTTT	CASSQDGSRTGDTEAFF
TRBJ2-7	many	-	TRBV20-1	TGCAGTGCTAGAGACTGGACAAGTCGCGACGAGCAGTACTTC	CSARDWTSRDEQYF
TRBJ1-6	-	TRBD1	TRBV28	TGTGCCAGCAGTTTGGGGACAGGAAATTCACCCCTCCACTTT	CASSLGTGNSPLHF
TRBJ2-5	few	-	TRBV4-3	TGCGCCAGCAGCCAAGTCTTATTTGGTGGGAGTGGGAAGACCCAGTACTTC	CASSQVLFGGSGKTQYF
TRBJ1-4	many	-	TRBV5-1	TGCGCCAGCAGCTTGGAGGAGCCGAGTGAAAAACTGTTTTTT	CASSLEEPSEKLFF
TRBJ2-2	-	TRBD2	TRBV5-3	TGTGCCAGAAGCTTGGACTTTTGGACTAGCGGGGGGGCCGGGGCCGGGGAGCTGTTTTTT	CARSLDFWTSGGAGAGELFF
TRBJ2-7	many	TRBD1	TRBV19	TGTGCCAGTAGTATTAGGCCATCGACAGGGGTCTACGAGCAGTACTTC	CASSIRPSTGVYEQYF
TRBJ1-5	few	-	TRBV12-3/TRBV12-4	TGTGCCAGCAGTACGGTCGACAGAGTCAATCAGCCCCAGCATTTT	CASSTVDRVNQPQHF
TRBJ1-3	few	-	TRBV4-1	TGCGCCAGCAGCCAAGACGAGCGGGTTACTCTCTCTGGAAACACCATATATTTT	CASSQDERVTLSGNTIYF
TRBJ1-4	few	-	TRBV28	TGTGCCAGCAGTTTATATAGGGGAACTAATGAAAAACTGTTTTTT	CASSLYRGTNEKLFF
TRBJ1-1	-	-	TRBV10-3	TGTGCCAGCAACTCATACACCCAAAGGGACACTGAAGCTTTCTTT	CASNSYTQRDTEAFF
TRBJ1-1	many	-	TRBV6-6	TGTGCCAGCAGTTACGGGGGGGCAACTGAAGCTTTCTTT	CASSYGGATEAFF
TRBJ1-4	many	-	TRBV27	TGTGCCAGCAGTTTATCGGGCAGACAATCAACTAATGAAAAACTGTTTTTT	CASSLSGRQSTNEKLFF
TRBJ2-2	few	-	TRBV4-3	TGCGCCAGCAGCCAAGATCAGGTCCTGGGAAATGCGATCGGGGAGCTGTTTTTT	CASSQDQVLGNAIGELFF
TRBJ2-7	many	-	TRBV27	TGTGCCAGCAGCTTGACAGGCCTTTACGAGCAGTACTTC	CASSLTGLYEQYF
TRBJ2-7	many	-	TRBV28	TGTGCCAGCAGTTCCGGGAAGGTTACCTACGAGCAGTACTTC	CASSSGKVTYEQYF
TRBJ2-3	many	-	TRBV12-3/TRBV12-4	TGTGCCAGCAGTCGACCGGCTTCCTCAGATACGCAGTATTTT	CASSRPASSDTQYF